This T cell receptor (beta chain) was captured in a study of T cells in Graves' hyperthyroidism and ophthalmopathy. General study results and limits: Most clonotypes expanded in thyroid above 0.001 were likewise present in blood. The model identified upcoming ophthalmopathy a median 6.5 months ahead of onset.

About this clonotype: The antigen remains unidentified.

The CDR3 is 14 residues long. The germline CDR1 and CDR2 sequences are MDHEN and SYDVKM. V lost 6 bases and J lost 7; bases outside the gene matches: 4. Using RNA transcripts as the source, TCR beta CDR3 regions were amplified. HTBI primers were employed in a first-round RT-PCR of the TCR CDR3. Via MiXCR, TCRdb re-called the multiplex PCR reads, giving one row per CDR3 protein. Here the sample spans approximately 690,000 distinct CDR3 sequences, more than 20% being singletons. Active moderate-to-severe ophthalmopathy, Clinical Activity Score at least 3, NOSPECS at least 4, under 3 months' duration. The J gene is TRBJ1-6, the V gene TRBV28; 9 bases agree with TRBD1. The clonotype was recovered from a man under 40 with Graves' ophthalmopathy. The sequenced sample consisted of blood. The CDR3 nucleotides read TGTGCCAGCAGGGGGGGGACAGGGAATTCACCCCTCCACTTT. Its translation: CASRGGTGNSPLHF.